A selection of T cell receptor beta chains follows, all from one sample in a study of tissue T cells after allogeneic stem cell transplantation. Assay used: immunoSEQ multiplex PCR; TCRdb lists only in-frame clones, some missing. Of 6,000 to 8,000 clones listed, roughly two thirds were seen once; the top ten hold under 7.5%. Source: tissue from the rectum, taken at autopsy. All receptors come from a woman aged 18-49 years with breast cancer. Both conserved end residues are part of each CDR3. The order of the fields is D gene, V gene, J gene, clone size, CDR3 protein, CDR3 DNA. A D gene is named only where the DNA matches it firmly. For some rows the clone size is stated as once, few or many, or as a class when expanded; others skip it.

>TRBD2|TRBV4-2|TRBJ2-7|-
CASSQEAASGGTTYEQYF
TGTGCCAGCAGCCAAGAGGCAGCTAGCGGGGGGACTACCTACGAGCAGTACTTC
>TRBD2|TRBV7-2|TRBJ2-5|few
CASSRTLGEGETQYF
TGTGCCAGCTCTCGAACTCTAGGGGAGGGGGAGACCCAGTACTTC
>-|TRBV10-3|TRBJ1-5|-
CAISVGQGFNQPQHF
TGTGCCATCAGTGTAGGGCAGGGGTTCAATCAGCCCCAGCATTTT
>-|TRBV29-1|TRBJ2-5|few
CSVEATRQETQYF
TGCAGCGTTGAGGCGACTCGTCAAGAGACCCAGTACTTC
>TRBD1|TRBV30|TRBJ1-2|-
CAWAQGGDYGYTF
TGTGCCTGGGCCCAGGGGGGAGACTATGGCTACACCTTC
>-|TRBV7-2|TRBJ2-7|-
CASSLAFPYEQYF
TGTGCCAGCAGCTTAGCGTTTCCCTACGAGCAGTACTTC
>-|TRBV5-1|TRBJ1-2|few
CASSSANTDGYTF
TGCGCCAGCAGCTCAGCTAATACGGATGGCTACACCTTC
>TRBD2|TRBV2|TRBJ2-1|-
CASSPSGVSYNEQFF
TGTGCCAGCAGTCCTAGCGGGGTCTCCTACAATGAGCAGTTCTTC
>-|TRBV5-1|TRBJ2-3|few
CASSYYTDTQYF
TGCGCCAGCAGCTACTACACAGATACGCAGTATTTT
>-|TRBV28|TRBJ2-1|few
CASSLFSSYNEQFF
TGTGCCAGCAGCCTCTTTAGCTCCTACAATGAGCAGTTCTTC
>-|TRBV29-1|TRBJ1-5|-
CSVGSFQPQHF
TGCAGCGTTGGCAGCTTCCAGCCCCAGCATTTT
>TRBD1|TRBV28|TRBJ2-5|-
CAGGTEQGAVKETQYF
TGTGCCGGGGGGACAGAACAGGGGGCGGTAAAAGAGACCCAGTACTTC
>-|TRBV3-1/TRBV3-2|TRBJ2-7|-
CASSQDTSKYEQYF
TGTGCCAGCAGCCAAGATACTAGTAAATACGAGCAGTACTTC
>TRBD1|TRBV5-1|TRBJ2-7|-
CASSLTGVEQYF
TGCGCCAGCAGCTTAACAGGGGTCGAGCAGTACTTC
>-|TRBV12-3/TRBV12-4|TRBJ2-1|-
CASSLRPNEQFF
TGTGCCAGCAGCCTCAGACCCAATGAGCAGTTCTTC
>-|TRBV6-5|TRBJ2-2|-
CASSLISPGNTGELFF
TGTGCCAGCAGTTTAATCTCTCCGGGGAACACCGGGGAGCTGTTTTTT
>TRBD1|TRBV27|TRBJ1-5|-
CASSALAGTGVFGQPQHF
TGTGCCAGCAGTGCCCTCGCCGGGACAGGGGTTTTTGGTCAGCCCCAGCATTTT
>-|TRBV19|TRBJ1-1|-
CASSMIGTEAFF
TGTGCCAGTAGTATGATCGGAACTGAAGCTTTCTTT
>-|TRBV5-5|TRBJ2-7|-
CASSPVGTYEQYF
TGTGCCAGCAGCCCTGTGGGTACCTACGAGCAGTACTTC
>TRBD1|TRBV7-2|TRBJ2-1|-
CASSPRTGLARYNEQFF
TGTGCCAGCAGCCCAAGGACAGGCCTTGCTCGGTACAATGAGCAGTTCTTC
>TRBD1|TRBV5-5|TRBJ1-2|few
CASSPIPGQGVDTF
TGTGCCAGCAGCCCGATTCCGGGACAGGGGGTAGACACCTTC
>-|TRBV2|TRBJ2-3|-
CASRTATDTQYF
TGTGCCAGCCGGACTGCCACAGATACGCAGTATTTT
>TRBD2|TRBV2|TRBJ2-3|-
CASSAPSGGALGTDTQYF
TGTGCCAGCAGTGCTCCTAGCGGGGGGGCCCTGGGCACAGATACGCAGTATTTT
>-|TRBV7-9|TRBJ2-7|-
CASSKHQTTYEQYF
TGTGCCAGCAGCAAACACCAGACAACTTACGAGCAGTACTTC
>TRBD2|TRBV4-2|TRBJ2-1|-
CASSPTSGQSYNEQFF
TGTGCCAGCAGCCCTACTAGCGGGCAATCCTACAATGAGCAGTTCTTC
>-|TRBV6-5|TRBJ2-7|once
CASSQILEAEQYF
TGTGCCAGCAGTCAAATTTTGGAGGCTGAGCAGTACTTC
>TRBD2|TRBV9|TRBJ2-1|-
CASSVERTSGYNEQFF
TGTGCCAGCAGCGTCGAAAGGACTAGCGGATACAATGAGCAGTTCTTC
>-|TRBV6-6|TRBJ2-3|-
CASRSGTGQYF
TGTGCCAGCAGATCCGGGACGGGACAGTATTTT
>TRBD1|TRBV29-1|TRBJ2-1|-
CSVKPGTGYTEQFF
TGCAGCGTGAAACCGGGGACAGGGTATACTGAGCAGTTCTTC
>TRBD2|TRBV18|TRBJ2-2|-
CASSREGLAGLANTGELFF
TGTGCCAGCTCACGAGAAGGACTAGCGGGATTAGCGAACACCGGGGAGCTGTTTTTT
>-|TRBV19|TRBJ1-5|-
CASSYPLPGVRQPQHF
TGTGCCAGTAGTTATCCCCTCCCAGGGGTTCGGCAGCCCCAGCATTTT
>-|TRBV19|TRBJ2-3|-
CASGRRDTQYF
TGTGCCAGTGGGCGACGTGATACGCAGTATTTT
>-|TRBV28|TRBJ1-5|-
CASSGRLGWQPQHF
TGTGCCAGCAGTGGACGATTAGGGTGGCAGCCCCAGCATTTT
>-|TRBV6-6|TRBJ1-2|-
CASDSRRGGYTF
TGTGCCAGTGACTCCCGACGGGGGGGCTACACCTTC